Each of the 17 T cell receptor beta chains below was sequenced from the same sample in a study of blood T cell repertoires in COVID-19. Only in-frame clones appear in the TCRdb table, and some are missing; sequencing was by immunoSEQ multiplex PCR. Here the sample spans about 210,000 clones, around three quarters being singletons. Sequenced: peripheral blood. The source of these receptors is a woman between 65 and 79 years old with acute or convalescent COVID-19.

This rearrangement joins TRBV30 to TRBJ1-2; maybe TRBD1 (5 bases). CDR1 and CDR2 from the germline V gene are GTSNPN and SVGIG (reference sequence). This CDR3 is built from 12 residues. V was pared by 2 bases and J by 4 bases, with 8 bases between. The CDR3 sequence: CAWSQDSYGYTF. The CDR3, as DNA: TGTGCCTGGAGTCAAGACAGCTATGGCTACACCTTC.

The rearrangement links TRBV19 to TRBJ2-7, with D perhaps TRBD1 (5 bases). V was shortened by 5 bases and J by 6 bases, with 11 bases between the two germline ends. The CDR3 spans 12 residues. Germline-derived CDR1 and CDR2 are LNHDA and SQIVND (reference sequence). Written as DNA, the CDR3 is TGTGCCAGTAGTCCGGTTAGGGGCGAGCAGTACTTC. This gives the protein CASSPVRGEQYF.

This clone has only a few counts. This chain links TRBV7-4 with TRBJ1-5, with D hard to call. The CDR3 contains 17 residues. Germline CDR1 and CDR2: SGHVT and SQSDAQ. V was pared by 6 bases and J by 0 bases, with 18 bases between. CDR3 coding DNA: TGTGCCAGCAGAGCTTTAGCCCCGGAGTATAGCAATCAGCCCCAGCATTTT. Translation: CASRALAPEYSNQPQHF. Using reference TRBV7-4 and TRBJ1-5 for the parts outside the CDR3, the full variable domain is GAGVSQSPRYKVAKRGRDVALRCDSISGHVTLYWYRQTLGQGSEVLTYSQSDAQRDKSGRPSGRFSAERPERSVSTLKIQRTEQGDSAVYLCASRALAPEYSNQPQHFGDGTRLSIL.

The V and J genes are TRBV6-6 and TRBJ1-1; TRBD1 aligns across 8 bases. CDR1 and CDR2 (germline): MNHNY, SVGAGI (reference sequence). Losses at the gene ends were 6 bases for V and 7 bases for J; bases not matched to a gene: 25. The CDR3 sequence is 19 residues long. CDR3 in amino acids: CASSSPVYKDREGSSEAFF. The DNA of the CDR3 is TGTGCCAGCAGCTCTCCAGTTTACAAGGACAGGGAGGGATCAAGTGAAGCTTTCTTT.

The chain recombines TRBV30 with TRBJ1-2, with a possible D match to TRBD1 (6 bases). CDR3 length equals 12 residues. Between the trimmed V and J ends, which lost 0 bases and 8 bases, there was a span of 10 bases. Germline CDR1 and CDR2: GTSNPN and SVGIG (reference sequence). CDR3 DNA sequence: TGTGCCTGGAGTGTCTCAGGGGTCGGCTACACCTTC. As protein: CAWSVSGVGYTF.

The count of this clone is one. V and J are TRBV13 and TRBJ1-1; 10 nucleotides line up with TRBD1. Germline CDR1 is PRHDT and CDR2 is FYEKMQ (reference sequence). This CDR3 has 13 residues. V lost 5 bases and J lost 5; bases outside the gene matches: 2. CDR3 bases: TGTGCCAGCAGCCAGGACAGGGGGACTGAAGCTTTCTTT. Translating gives CASSQDRGTEAFF.

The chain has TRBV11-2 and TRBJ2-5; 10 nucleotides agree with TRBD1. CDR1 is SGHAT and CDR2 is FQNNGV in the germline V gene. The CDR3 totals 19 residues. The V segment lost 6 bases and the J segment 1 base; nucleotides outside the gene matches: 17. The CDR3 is CASRPPRGLRTGGQETQYF. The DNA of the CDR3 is TGTGCCAGCAGACCGCCGCGAGGTCTAAGGACAGGGGGCCAAGAGACCCAGTACTTC.

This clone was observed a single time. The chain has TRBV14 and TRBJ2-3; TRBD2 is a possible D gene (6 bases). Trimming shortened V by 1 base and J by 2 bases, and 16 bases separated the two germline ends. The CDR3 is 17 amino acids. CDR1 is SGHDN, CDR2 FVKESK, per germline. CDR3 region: CASSQGRDSTPTDTQYF. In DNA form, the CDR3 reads TGTGCCAGCAGCCAAGGCCGGGACTCGACACCCACAGATACGCAGTATTTT. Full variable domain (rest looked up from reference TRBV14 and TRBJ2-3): EAGVTQFPSHSVIEKGQTVTLRCDPISGHDNLYWYRRVMGKEIKFLLHFVKESKQDESGMPNNRFLAERTGGTYSTLKVQPAELEDSGVYFCASSQGRDSTPTDTQYFGPGTRLTVL.

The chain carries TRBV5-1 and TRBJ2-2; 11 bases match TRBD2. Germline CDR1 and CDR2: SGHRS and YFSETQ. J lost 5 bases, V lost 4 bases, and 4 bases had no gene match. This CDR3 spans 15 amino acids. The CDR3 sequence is CASSGGTSGTGELFF. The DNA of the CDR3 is TGCGCCAGCAGCGGCGGGACTAGCGGAACCGGGGAGCTGTTTTTT.

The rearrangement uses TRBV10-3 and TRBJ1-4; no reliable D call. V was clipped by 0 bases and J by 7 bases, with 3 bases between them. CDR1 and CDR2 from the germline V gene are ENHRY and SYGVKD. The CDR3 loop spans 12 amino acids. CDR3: CAISESSEKLFF. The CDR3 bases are TGTGCCATCAGTGAGTCGAGTGAAAAACTGTTTTTT.

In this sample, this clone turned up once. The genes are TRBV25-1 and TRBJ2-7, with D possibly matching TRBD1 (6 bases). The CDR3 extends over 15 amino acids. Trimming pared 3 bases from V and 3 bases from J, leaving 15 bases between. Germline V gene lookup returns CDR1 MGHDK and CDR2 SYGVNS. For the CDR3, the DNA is TGTGCCAGCAGTGACCCAGGGGCCAGCTACTACGAGCAGTACTTC. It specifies CASSDPGASYYEQYF.

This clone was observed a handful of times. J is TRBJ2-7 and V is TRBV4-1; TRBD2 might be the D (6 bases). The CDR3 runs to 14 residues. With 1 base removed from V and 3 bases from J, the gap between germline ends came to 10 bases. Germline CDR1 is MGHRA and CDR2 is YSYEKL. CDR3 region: CASSQVQGGYEQYF. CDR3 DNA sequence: TGCGCCAGCAGCCAAGTTCAGGGAGGCTACGAGCAGTACTTC.

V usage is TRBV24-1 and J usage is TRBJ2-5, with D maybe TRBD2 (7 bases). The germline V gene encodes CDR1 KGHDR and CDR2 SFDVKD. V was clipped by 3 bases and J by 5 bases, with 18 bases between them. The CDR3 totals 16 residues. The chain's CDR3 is CATSDPRGGGMETQYF. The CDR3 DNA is TGTGCCACCAGTGATCCCCGGGGCGGGGGCATGGAGACCCAGTACTTC.

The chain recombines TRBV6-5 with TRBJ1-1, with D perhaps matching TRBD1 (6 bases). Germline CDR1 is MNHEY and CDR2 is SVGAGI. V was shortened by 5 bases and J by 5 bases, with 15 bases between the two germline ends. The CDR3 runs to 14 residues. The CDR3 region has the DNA TGTGCCAGCAGTAACACAGGGTTCGGGACTGAAGCTTTCTTT. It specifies CASSNTGFGTEAFF.

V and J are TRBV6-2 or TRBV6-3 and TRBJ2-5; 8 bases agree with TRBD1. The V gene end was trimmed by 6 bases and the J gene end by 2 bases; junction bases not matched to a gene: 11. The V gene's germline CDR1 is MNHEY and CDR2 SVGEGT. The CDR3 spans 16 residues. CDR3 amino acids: CASSPGQVAFQETQYF. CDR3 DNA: TGTGCCAGCAGCCCGGGACAGGTCGCATTTCAAGAGACCCAGTACTTC.

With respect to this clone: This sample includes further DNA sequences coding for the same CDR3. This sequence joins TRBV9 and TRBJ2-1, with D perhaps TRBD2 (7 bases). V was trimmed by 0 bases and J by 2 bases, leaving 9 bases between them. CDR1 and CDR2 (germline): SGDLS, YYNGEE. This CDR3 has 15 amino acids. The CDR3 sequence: CASSVGGGAYNEQFF. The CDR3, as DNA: TGTGCCAGCAGCGTAGGAGGGGGGGCCTACAATGAGCAGTTCTTC. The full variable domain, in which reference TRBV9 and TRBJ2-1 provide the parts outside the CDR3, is DSGVTQTPKHLITATGQRVTLRCSPRSGDLSVYWYQQSLDQGLQFLIQYYNGEERAKGNILERFSAQQFPDLHSELNLSSLELGDSALYFCASSVGGGAYNEQFFGPGTRLTVL.

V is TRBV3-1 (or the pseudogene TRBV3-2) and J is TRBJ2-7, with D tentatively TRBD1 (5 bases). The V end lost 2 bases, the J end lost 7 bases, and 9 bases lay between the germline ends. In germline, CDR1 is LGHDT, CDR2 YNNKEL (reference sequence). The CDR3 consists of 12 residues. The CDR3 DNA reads TGTGCCAGCAGCCAAATAAGGGGAGAGCAGTACTTC. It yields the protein CASSQIRGEQYF.